The present TCR beta chain was sequenced within a study of vaccination and CD4 T cells after COVID-19. At the level of the study: At day 14 and again at days 161 to 241 post-vaccination, three convalescent patients were sampled. Study-level results: Convalescent patient numbers were relatively low, with no early post-infection timepoints.

The V segment lost 5 bases and the J segment 2 bases; nucleotides outside the gene matches: 15. CDR1 is DFQATT and CDR2 is SNEGSKA in the germline V gene (reference sequence). The CDR3 runs to 19 residues. This clonotype has more than one count but fewer than ten. Antigen: not known. The time point was: late sampling 161 to 241 days after vaccination in three convalescent patients. Treatment meaning: roughly 11-day PBMC culture with coronavirus spike peptide pools or control peptides (ViraFEST assay). An Oncomine TCR Beta short-read assay was used to sequence the DNA from cultured CD4+ T cells. MiXCR, applied by TCRdb to the PCR reads, yields one record per CDR3 protein. The repertoire holds over 15,000 distinct CDR3 sequences, with around 43% as singletons.

This TCR came from a human donor who had recovered from COVID-19. The sample here was CD4+ T cells from blood, cultured in vitro, taken about 7 months after SARS-CoV-2 vaccination. This chain links TRBV20-1 with TRBJ2-3, with 14 bases identical to TRBD2. The CDR3 is CSAVILGLAGGHPTDTQYF. The CDR3 nucleotides are TGCAGTGCTGTCATTCTCGGACTAGCGGGAGGCCACCCCACAGATACGCAGTATTTT.